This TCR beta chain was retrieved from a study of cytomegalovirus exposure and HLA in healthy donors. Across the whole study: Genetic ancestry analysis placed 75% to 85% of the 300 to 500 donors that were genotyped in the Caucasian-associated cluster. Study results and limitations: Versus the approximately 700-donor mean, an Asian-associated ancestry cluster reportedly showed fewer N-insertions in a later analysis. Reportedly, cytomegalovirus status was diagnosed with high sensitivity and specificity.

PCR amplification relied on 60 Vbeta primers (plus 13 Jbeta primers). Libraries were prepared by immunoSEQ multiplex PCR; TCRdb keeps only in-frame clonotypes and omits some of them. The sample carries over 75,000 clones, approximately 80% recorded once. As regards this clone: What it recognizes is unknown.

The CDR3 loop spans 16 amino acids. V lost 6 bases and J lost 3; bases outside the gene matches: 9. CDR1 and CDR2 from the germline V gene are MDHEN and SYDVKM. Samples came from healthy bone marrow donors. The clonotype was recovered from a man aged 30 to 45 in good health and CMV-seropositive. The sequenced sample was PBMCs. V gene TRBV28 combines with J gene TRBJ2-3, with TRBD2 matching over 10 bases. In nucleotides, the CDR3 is TGTGCCAGCAGCCGGACTAGCGGAAGACCAACAGATACGCAGTATTTT. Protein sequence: CASSRTSGRPTDTQYF.